This T cell receptor beta chain was sequenced for a study of blood T cell repertoires in COVID-19. TCRdb's table, derived via immunoSEQ multiplex PCR, lists solely in-frame clones and lacks some. Counted here are hundreds of thousands of clones, 83% occurring once; the ten biggest clones make up about 4.8%. The germline V gene has CDR1 SGHRS and CDR2 YFSETQ. CDR3 length: 14 residues. The V and J ends lost 0 bases and 2 bases respectively, with 8 bases between them. This clone was observed a single time. The chain carries TRBV5-1 and TRBJ1-2, with D possibly matching TRBD1 (5 bases). Sequencing was done on a sample of PBMCs or T cells enriched from blood (not recorded which). The TCR sequence derives from a woman aged 45 to 65 who had been exposed to COVID-19. The CDR3 coding sequence is TGCGCCAGCAGCTTGGAGCCAGGGAACTATGGCTACACCTTC. Translation gives CASSLEPGNYGYTF.